Each of the 17 T cell receptor beta chains below was sequenced from the same sample in a study of shared clonotypes between healthy human individuals. Only in-frame clones appear in the TCRdb table, and some are missing; sequencing was by immunoSEQ multiplex PCR. The sample lists 2 million to 2.5 million clones, roughly 90% seen once, with more than 0.35% in the top ten. Sequencing used naive CD4+ T cells from PBMCs. Stated subset: CD45RA+ positively selected. Receptors originate from a young man in good health. Some clones in this sample may be carry-over from other donors' samples.

The rearrangement uses TRBV30 and TRBJ1-1; TRBD1 agrees at 8 bases. Germline V gene lookup returns CDR1 GTSNPN and CDR2 SVGIG (reference sequence). The CDR3 covers 18 residues. V dropped 8 bases and J dropped 4; count of bases not matched to a gene: 24. The CDR3 sequence is CARTPGDARGLLATEAFF. The CDR3 DNA reads TGTGCCCGCACCCCGGGGGACGCCAGGGGGCTCCTCGCCACTGAAGCTTTCTTT.

V is TRBV6-1 and J is TRBJ1-5, with 7 nucleotides matching TRBD1. This CDR3 is 14 amino acids long. CDR1 MNHNS and CDR2 SASEGT come from the germline V gene. The V gene end was trimmed by 5 bases and the J gene end by 3 bases; junction bases not matched to a gene: 4. Written as DNA, the CDR3 is TGTGCCAGCAGTCCGGGACAGTACAATCAGCCCCAGCATTTT. This codes for CASSPGQYNQPQHF.

This rearrangement joins TRBV27 to TRBJ2-7; D is uncertain. V lost 2 bases and J lost 3, with 17 bases in between. CDR3 size: 16 residues. Germline CDR1 is MNHEY and CDR2 is SMNVEV (reference sequence). The chain's CDR3 is CASSLVWSEPHYEQYF. The CDR3 DNA is TGTGCCAGCAGTTTAGTGTGGTCGGAGCCGCACTACGAGCAGTACTTC.

DNA of the CDR3: TGCAGCGTTGAAAAGGGCCACGGAGGGCCCAATGAGCAGTTCTTC. Amino acid sequence: CSVEKGHGGPNEQFF. The rearrangement uses TRBV29-1 and TRBJ2-1, with D possibly TRBD2 on 6 matching bases. The CDR3 consists of 15 residues. Germline V gene lookup returns CDR1 SQVTM and CDR2 ANQGSEA. Trimming took 2 bases from V and 6 from J, leaving 17 bases between them.

The gene calls are TRBV7-9 and TRBJ2-7; tentatively, D is TRBD1 or TRBD2 (6 bases each). The V gene lost 5 bases and the J gene lost 6 bases, with 17 bases spanning the gap. The CDR3 spans 14 residues. Per germline, CDR1 SEHNR and CDR2 FQNEAQ (reference sequence). DNA for the CDR3: TGTGCCAGCAGCCCTTACCAAGGGGGACTCGAGCAGTACTTC. It is translated as CASSPYQGGLEQYF. Supplemented by reference TRBV7-9 and TRBJ2-7, the full variable domain reads DTGVSQNPRHKITKRGQNVTFRCDPISEHNRLYWYRQTLGQGPEFLTYFQNEAQLEKSRLLSDRFSAERPKGSFSTLEIQRTEQGDSAMYLCASSPYQGGLEQYFGPGTRLTVT.

The chain carries TRBV5-1 and TRBJ2-5, with 11 nucleotides matching TRBD1. The J segment lost 1 base and the V segment lost 3 bases, leaving 5 bases of the junction unmatched. The germline V gene encodes CDR1 SGHRS and CDR2 YFSETQ. The CDR3 is made up of 16 amino acids. CDR3 coding DNA: TGCGCCAGCAGCTGGGCGGGACAGGGGGGCCAAGAGACCCAGTACTTC. Encoded protein: CASSWAGQGGQETQYF.

Note on this clone: Other DNA sequences in the same sample also yield this CDR3. The genes are TRBV9 and TRBJ1-2; D unclear. Between the trimmed V and J ends, which lost 0 bases and 1 base, there was a span of 1 base. The CDR3 sequence is 12 residues long. Germline V CDR1 and CDR2: SGDLS, YYNGEE. The CDR3 sequence is CASSVDNYGYTF. The CDR3 DNA sequence: TGTGCCAGCAGCGTAGATAACTATGGCTACACCTTC.

The rearrangement uses TRBV27 and TRBJ1-2; 7 nucleotides match TRBD1. After removal of 4 bases from V and 5 bases from J, the junction contained 4 bases not matched to a gene. Looked up from germline, CDR1 is MNHEY and CDR2 is SMNVEV (reference sequence). CDR3 length: 13 residues. The CDR3 nucleotides read TGTGCCAGCAGTTCCGGGACAGTGTATGGCTACACCTTC. Translated, it gives CASSSGTVYGYTF.

V and J are TRBV14 and TRBJ2-2, with TRBD1 matching over 8 bases. CDR1 is SGHDN and CDR2 is FVKESK in the germline V gene. J was trimmed by 1 base and V by 5 bases; bases with no gene match: 6. This CDR3 contains 16 residues. CDR3 DNA sequence: TGTGCCAGCAGCTACTCCGGGACAGGGAACACCGGGGAGCTGTTTTTT. Translated, it gives CASSYSGTGNTGELFF.

The rearrangement uses TRBV29-1 and TRBJ1-5, with D unresolved. The germline V gene encodes CDR1 SQVTM and CDR2 ANQGSEA. Trimming shortened V by 6 bases and J by 2 bases, and 11 bases separated the two germline ends. CDR3 size: 13 residues. The chain's CDR3 is CSVANSGNQPQHF. CDR3 nucleotides: TGCAGCGTGGCGAACAGTGGCAATCAGCCCCAGCATTTT. Combining the CDR3 with reference TRBV29-1 and TRBJ1-5 gives the whole variable domain SAVISQKPSRDICQRGTSLTIQCQVDSQVTMMFWYRQQPGQSLTLIATANQGSEATYESGFVIDKFPISRPNLTFSTLTVSNMSPEDSSIYLCSVANSGNQPQHFGDGTRLSIL.

The rearrangement uses TRBV5-4 and TRBJ2-5; TRBD2 might be the D (6 bases). The CDR3 runs to 16 residues. V dropped 2 bases and J dropped 2 bases, with 16 bases sitting between them. Germline lookup yields CDR1 SGHNT and CDR2 YYREEE (reference sequence). CDR3 amino acids: CASSFSLAAVQETQYF. CDR3 nucleotide sequence: TGTGCCAGCAGCTTCTCCTTAGCGGCGGTGCAAGAGACCCAGTACTTC.

This chain connects TRBV10-2 to TRBJ2-1; 8 bases are a match to TRBD2. The CDR3 contains 14 residues. Germline CDR1 reads WSHSY; CDR2 reads SAAADI. J was trimmed by 1 base and V by 4 bases; bases with no gene match: 0. CDR3 sequence: CASSVAGSYNEQFF. The CDR3 coding sequence is TGCGCCAGCAGTGTAGCGGGGTCCTACAATGAGCAGTTCTTC.

DNA for the CDR3: TGTGCCAGCCGGGCCCCGCGAACCGGGACAACCGGATCTGATACGCAGTATTTT. The encoded protein is CASRAPRTGTTGSDTQYF. The chain joins TRBV7-2 to TRBJ2-3; D perhaps matches TRBD1 (6 bases). CDR1 is SGHTA, CDR2 FQGNSA, per germline. This CDR3 has 18 amino acids. V shed 8 bases and J shed 6 bases, with 30 bases lying between them.

J is TRBJ2-7 and V is TRBV5-1; 10 bases match TRBD2. This CDR3 comprises 17 residues. Trimming cost V 4 bases and J 7 bases; bases outside gene matches: 17. Looked up from germline, CDR1 is SGHRS and CDR2 is YFSETQ. The CDR3 DNA sequence: TGCGCCAGCAGCCGGGACAGCGTCACTAGCGGGATCGGAGAGCAGTACTTC. Amino acid sequence: CASSRDSVTSGIGEQYF.

This clone has just a few counts. The rearrangement uses TRBV11-3 and TRBJ2-2; 8 bases line up with TRBD1. The CDR3 is 14 residues long. Trimming took 3 bases from V and 7 from J; bases not matched to a gene: 4. Per germline, CDR1 SGHNT and CDR2 YENEEA. CDR3 DNA sequence: TGTGCCAGCAGCTTCAGGGGGCGCAACGGGGAGCTGTTTTTT. It codes for CASSFRGRNGELFF.

The rearrangement joins TRBV5-4 to TRBJ2-7, with D tentatively TRBD2 (5 bases). The V and J ends lost 4 bases and 4 bases respectively, with 18 bases between them. Per the germline V gene, CDR1 is SGHNT and CDR2 is YYREEE (reference sequence). This CDR3 spans 15 amino acids. Written as DNA, the CDR3 is TGTGCCAGCAGCGATATGGGAGATCCCCTGTACGAGCAGTACTTC. Translated: CASSDMGDPLYEQYF.

The chain has TRBV28 and TRBJ2-4, with 7 bases identical to TRBD2. Per germline, CDR1 MDHEN and CDR2 SYDVKM. The CDR3 length is 12 residues. Losses at the gene ends were 11 bases for V and 3 bases for J; bases not matched to a gene: 4. Here the CDR3 reads CAGGSNKNIQYF. In DNA, the CDR3 is TGTGCCGGCGGGAGTAACAAAAACATTCAGTACTTC. Filled out from reference TRBV28 and TRBJ2-4, the complete variable domain reads DVKVTQSSRYLVKRTGEKVFLECVQDMDHENMFWYRQDPGLGLRLIYFSYDVKMKEKGDIPEGYSVSREKKERFSLILESASTNQTSMYLCAGGSNKNIQYFGAGTRLSVL.